A single sample gave rise to the 3 T cell receptor beta chains below, sequenced in a study of PD-1 blockade in mismatch repair-deficient tumors. Clones were sequenced by immunoSEQ multiplex PCR, and TCRdb holds only the in-frame ones, with some missing. Found here are around 100,000 clones, about 79% of them singletons; the top ten hold approximately 6.8%. This specimen consisted of peripheral blood, obtained roughly eight months after starting pembrolizumab. All receptors derive from an adult with mismatch repair-deficient cancer.

This clone was detected once. The rearrangement uses TRBV11-2 and TRBJ2-3, with TRBD2 matching over 7 bases. Per germline, CDR1 SGHAT and CDR2 FQNNGV. V shed 3 bases and J 0 bases; nucleotides not matched to a gene: 3. CDR3 length: 15 amino acids. CDR3: CASSLSGASTDTQYF. The CDR3 coding sequence is TGTGCCAGCAGCTTGAGCGGGGCTAGCACAGATACGCAGTATTTT.

The chain joins TRBV7-2 to TRBJ2-7; 9 bases are a match to TRBD2. Trimming took 4 bases from V and 2 from J; bases not matched to a gene: 6. Germline CDR1 and CDR2: SGHTA and FQGNSA. The CDR3 extends over 15 amino acids. CDR3 region: CASSSLAGRAYEQYF. CDR3 nucleotides: TGTGCCAGCAGCTCGCTAGCGGGGAGGGCCTACGAGCAGTACTTC.

The CDR3 DNA reads as TGTGCCAGTAGGAGGGGGGGGTCCGGTCTATTCGGAAACACCATATATTTT. Encoded protein: CASRRGGSGLFGNTIYF. The chain joins TRBV19 to TRBJ1-3; weak D call: TRBD1 (6 bases). CDR1 and CDR2 from the germline V gene are LNHDA and SQIVND (reference sequence). The V gene lost 6 bases and the J gene lost 4 bases, with 22 bases spanning the gap. The CDR3 is 17 residues long.